This entry lists 14 T cell receptor beta chains sequenced from one sample in a study of T cells in Graves' hyperthyroidism and ophthalmopathy. Amplification of TCR beta CDR3 regions was performed using RNA transcripts as template. The TCR CDR3 first-round RT-PCR relied on the HTBI primer set. A single record per CDR3 protein comes from TCRdb applying MiXCR to the multiplex PCR reads. The data show over 45,000 distinct CDR3 sequences, 48% seen once. The source material was blood. The receptors originated from a woman aged 50 to 65 with Graves' ophthalmopathy.

About this clonotype itself: A read error may produce the germline difference seen at one junction end. This chain links TRBV20-1 with TRBJ2-7, with TRBD1 matching 7 bases. Per germline, CDR1 DFQATT and CDR2 SNEGSKA (reference sequence). This CDR3 region has 13 residues. The CDR3 is CSAGEGTAYEQYF. In nucleotides, the CDR3 is TGCAGTGCTGGAGAGGGGACAGCCTACGAGCAGTACTTC.

This clonotype was detected many times. This chain uses TRBV20-1 with TRBJ2-1, with a weak D call TRBD2 (6 bases). The V end was cut by 5 bases, the J end by 0 bases, with 14 bases between. The CDR3 is made up of 15 amino acids. Germline V gene lookup returns CDR1 DFQATT and CDR2 SNEGSKA (reference sequence). The CDR3 DNA sequence: TGCAGTGCTCACCTTATCGGGAGCTCCTACAATGAGCAGTTCTTC. It yields the protein CSAHLIGSSYNEQFF.

In its sample, this clonotype was seen many times. V is TRBV20-1 and J is TRBJ1-1; D is possibly TRBD1 (5 bases). Germline loops: CDR1 DFQATT, CDR2 SNEGSKA (reference sequence). The CDR3 is made up of 13 amino acids. V lost 3 bases and J lost 6, with 14 bases in between. This CDR3 is CSASPPGSSEAFF. The DNA for the CDR3 is TGCAGTGCTAGCCCACCAGGGTCTTCTGAAGCTTTCTTT.

The V call is TRBV7-9, the J call TRBJ2-5, with D hard to call. The CDR3 extends over 13 amino acids. The V end lost 5 bases, the J end lost 5 bases, and 12 bases lay between the germline ends. Germline V gene sequence: CDR1 SEHNR, CDR2 FQNEAQ (reference sequence). As DNA, the CDR3 is TGTGCCAGCAGCCAAAGTGGGATTGAGACCCAGTACTTC. Protein product: CASSQSGIETQYF. The complete variable domain, with remaining parts taken from reference TRBV7-9 and TRBJ2-5, reads DTGVSQNPRHKITKRGQNVTFRCDPISEHNRLYWYRQTLGQGPEFLTYFQNEAQLEKSRLLSDRFSAERPKGSFSTLEIQRTEQGDSAMYLCASSQSGIETQYFGPGTRLLVL.

The chain couples TRBV7-2 to TRBJ2-5; a weak D match, TRBD2 (5 bases). CDR1 is SGHTA, CDR2 FQGNSA, per germline. Trimming stripped 1 base from V and 2 bases from J, with 17 bases between. The length of the CDR3 is 17 residues. The CDR3 loop is CASSLGATGMGQETQYF. The CDR3 region has the DNA TGTGCCAGCAGCTTAGGCGCGACCGGGATGGGGCAAGAGACCCAGTACTTC.

This clonotype has only one observation. The junction departs from the called germline gene at one end, perhaps through a read error. The gene calls are TRBV9 and TRBJ2-2, with D possibly matching TRBD2 (5 bases). The CDR3 has 17 amino acids. Germline values: CDR1 SGDLS, CDR2 YYNGEE. The CDR3 is CASCVDRGVADTGELVF. The CDR3 coding sequence is TGTGCCAGCTGCGTAGACCGGGGAGTGGCAGACACCGGGGAGCTGGTTTTT.

V usage is TRBV12-3 or TRBV12-4 and J usage is TRBJ2-3; 11 bases map to TRBD2. The CDR3 is made up of 16 amino acids. V dropped 6 bases and J dropped 0; count of bases not matched to a gene: 5. For the CDR3, the DNA is TGTGCCAGCAGGTCTAGCGGGAGGCCGAGCACAGATACGCAGTATTTT. It codes for CASRSSGRPSTDTQYF.

This clonotype was detected ten times or more. The chain couples TRBV6-1 to TRBJ1-2; 9 bases line up with TRBD1. V trimming: 6 bases; J trimming: 1 base; junction bases outside the gene matches: 6. CDR3 length: 15 residues. CDR1 MNHNS and CDR2 SASEGT come from the germline V gene. CDR3 protein: CASRAPGQGNYGYTF. The CDR3 nucleotides are TGTGCCAGCAGAGCTCCGGGACAGGGTAACTATGGCTACACCTTC.

This clonotype was recorded at least ten times. A much larger clone differs from this one at a single base, so this may be a read error. V usage is TRBV20-1 and J usage is TRBJ2-7; TRBD2 matches 7 bases. The length of the CDR3 is 14 residues. With 1 base clipped from V and 7 bases from J, the junction kept 10 bases outside the gene matches. Germline V gene sequence: CDR1 DFQATT, CDR2 SNEGSKA (reference sequence). The CDR3 bases are TGCAGTGCTAGAGGTGTAGGGAGGGCGGGGGAGCAGTACTTC. Its translation: CSARGVGRAGEQYF.

This clonotype was counted at least ten times. V is TRBV28 and J is TRBJ2-5; TRBD1 is a possible D gene (6 bases). Per the germline V gene, CDR1 is MDHEN and CDR2 is SYDVKM. The CDR3 consists of 13 residues. The V gene lost 4 bases and the J gene lost 4 bases, with 10 bases spanning the gap. The CDR3 region is CASSWGLGETQYF. DNA of the CDR3: TGTGCCAGCAGTTGGGGGCTGGGAGAGACCCAGTACTTC. Drawing the rest from reference TRBV28 and TRBJ2-5, the complete variable domain is DVKVTQSSRYLVKRTGEKVFLECVQDMDHENMFWYRQDPGLGLRLIYFSYDVKMKEKGDIPEGYSVSREKKERFSLILESASTNQTSMYLCASSWGLGETQYFGPGTRLLVL.

This clonotype appeared many times. V gene TRBV29-1 combines with J gene TRBJ2-3, with D possibly being TRBD1 (5 bases). Germline V gives CDR1 SQVTM, CDR2 ANQGSEA. The CDR3 contains 15 residues. The V end lost 0 bases, the J end lost 0 bases, and 10 bases lay between the germline ends. As DNA, the CDR3 is TGCAGCGTTGAAGATCAGGGAACAAGCACAGATACGCAGTATTTT. Encoded protein: CSVEDQGTSTDTQYF.

Concerning this clonotype itself: A much larger clone sits a single nucleotide away, making a read error possible. The V gene is TRBV3-1, the J gene TRBJ1-6, with 9 nucleotides matching TRBD1. Germline loops: CDR1 LGHDT, CDR2 YNNKEL (reference sequence). The V gene end was trimmed by 3 bases and the J gene end by 7 bases; junction bases not matched to a gene: 7. This CDR3 is built from 16 residues. CDR3 loop: CASSHRVDRGNSPLHF. CDR3 in DNA: TGTGCCAGCAGCCATCGGGTGGACAGGGGCAATTCACCCCTCCACTTT.

The rearrangement uses TRBV30 and TRBJ2-3; D remains ambiguous. Between the trimmed V and J ends, which lost 0 bases and 7 bases, there was a span of 8 bases. The CDR3 sequence is 12 residues long. CDR1 and CDR2 from the germline V gene are GTSNPN and SVGIG (reference sequence). Here the CDR3 DNA reads TGTGCCTGGAGTGTACTACTGAATACGCAGTATTTT. This translates into CAWSVLLNTQYF.

This clonotype was recorded once. The CDR3, as DNA: TGTGCTAGTGGTTTGGCCGACACCATATATTTT. Translating it yields CASGLADTIYF. The genes are TRBV12-5 and TRBJ1-3, with D unresolved. Germline CDR1 and CDR2: LGHNT and FRNRAP. With 1 base removed from V and 8 bases from J, the gap between germline ends came to 3 bases. The CDR3 covers 11 residues.